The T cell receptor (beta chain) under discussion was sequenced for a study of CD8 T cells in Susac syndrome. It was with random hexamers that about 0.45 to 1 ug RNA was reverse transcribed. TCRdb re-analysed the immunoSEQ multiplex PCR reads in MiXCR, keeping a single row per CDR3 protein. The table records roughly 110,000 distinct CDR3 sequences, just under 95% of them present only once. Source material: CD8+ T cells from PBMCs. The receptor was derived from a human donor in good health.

The CDR3 is CASSSGTGGRNQPQHF. CDR3 nucleotides: TGTGCCAGCAGCTCCGGGACAGGGGGTAGGAATCAGCCCCAGCATTTT. This chain connects TRBV7-2 to TRBJ1-5, with 11 nucleotides matching TRBD1. J gave up 4 bases and V 4 bases, and 6 bases lay outside the gene matches. The CDR3 contains 16 residues. Per the germline V gene, CDR1 is SGHTA and CDR2 is FQGNSA.